This entry lists 7 T cell receptor beta chains sequenced from one sample in a study of CD8 T cells in Susac syndrome. An input of roughly 0.5 to 1 ug of RNA was subjected to reverse transcription using random hexamers. MiXCR, run by TCRdb on the immunoSEQ multiplex PCR reads, gives a single entry per CDR3 protein. This repertoire shows a few hundred thousand distinct CDR3 sequences, more than 75% found once; its top ten account for 0.095% to 0.14%. Sequenced sample: CD8+ T cells from PBMCs. The receptors derive from a human donor with multiple sclerosis.

The rearrangement joins TRBV28 to TRBJ1-4; 9 nucleotides agree with TRBD1. Trimming took 4 bases from V and 8 from J; bases not matched to a gene: 8. The germline CDR1 and CDR2 sequences are MDHEN and SYDVKM. The CDR3 is 15 residues long. CDR3 sequence: CASSSTGQGEEKLFF. The CDR3 DNA reads TGTGCCAGCAGTTCCACGGGACAGGGTGAAGAAAAACTGTTTTTT.

The rearrangement uses TRBV6-5 and TRBJ2-1; 7 bases align to TRBD2. Trimming cost V 11 bases and J 9 bases; bases outside gene matches: 16. This CDR3 comprises 14 residues. CDR1 is MNHEY and CDR2 is SVGAGI in the germline V gene. The CDR3: CAAGRASGLTEQFF. In nucleotides, the CDR3 is TGTGCCGCAGGTAGGGCTAGCGGCTTGACTGAGCAGTTCTTC.

The rearrangement uses TRBV28 and TRBJ2-5; 7 positions agree with TRBD1. The V segment lost 2 bases and the J segment 6 bases; nucleotides outside the gene matches: 6. The CDR3 runs to 14 residues. Per germline, CDR1 MDHEN and CDR2 SYDVKM. Here the CDR3 DNA reads TGTGCCAGCAGTTTACAAGGGGGCGCCCAGACCCAGTACTTC. As protein: CASSLQGGAQTQYF.

The chain recombines TRBV7-8 with TRBJ2-5, with 9 bases aligning to TRBD2. The CDR3 is made up of 15 amino acids. The V gene's germline CDR1 is SGHVS and CDR2 FQNEAQ. V gave up 6 bases and J gave up 2 bases; unmatched junction bases: 7. The CDR3 here is CASSPLAGTQETQYF. The DNA of the CDR3 is TGTGCCAGCAGTCCTCTAGCGGGGACTCAAGAGACCCAGTACTTC. The full variable domain, completed using reference TRBV7-8 and TRBJ2-5, is GAGVSQSPRYKVAKRGQDVALRCDPISGHVSLFWYQQALGQGPEFLTYFQNEAQLDKSGLPSDRFFAERPEGSVSTLKIQRTQQEDSAVYLCASSPLAGTQETQYFGPGTRLLVL.

This clonotype appeared a few times. The chain combines TRBV6-1 with TRBJ2-2; D possibly corresponds to TRBD2 (6 bases). The CDR3 is 14 residues long. Germline loops: CDR1 MNHNS, CDR2 SASEGT. V was shortened by 2 bases and J by 4 bases, with 8 bases between the two germline ends. The CDR3 region has the DNA TGTGCCAGCAGTGAACGGGGGAGCACCGGGGAGCTGTTTTTT. It specifies CASSERGSTGELFF.

This rearrangement joins TRBV5-5 to TRBJ2-7; D call uncertain. Germline V gene sequence: CDR1 SGHKS, CDR2 YYEKEE (reference sequence). There are 13 residues in the CDR3. V was cut by 4 bases and J by 3 bases, with 11 bases left in between. The CDR3 is CASSPYGGYEQYF. The CDR3 DNA is TGTGCCAGCAGCCCTTATGGCGGCTACGAGCAGTACTTC. Combining the CDR3 with reference TRBV5-5 and TRBJ2-7 gives the whole variable domain DAGVTQSPTHLIKTRGQQVTLRCSPISGHKSVSWYQQVLGQGPQFIFQYYEKEERGRGNFPDRFSARQFPNYSSELNVNALLLGDSALYLCASSPYGGYEQYFGPGTRLTVT.

V and J are TRBV27 and TRBJ1-4; possible D gene TRBD1, 5 bases. Trimming stripped 2 bases from V and 5 bases from J, with 9 bases between. The CDR3 loop spans 14 amino acids. Germline CDR1 and CDR2: MNHEY and SMNVEV (reference sequence). The CDR3 protein is CASSLIAGNEKLFF. The CDR3 DNA reads as TGTGCCAGCAGTTTAATAGCAGGGAATGAAAAACTGTTTTTT.